This entry is about one TCR beta chain. What antigen it recognizes has not been identified. Within one base of it there is no much larger clone, and no base qualities were kept. Libraries were prepared through RT-PCR. Data came from an Illumina HiSeq 2500. TCRdb applied fastp at Q25 and MiXCR to the public reads, then kept only in-frame beta chains. When rows share a CDR3 protein, they turn into one entry using the most common DNA and genes. The sample contains hundreds of thousands of distinct CDR3 sequences, approximately 15% of them found a single time. Jointly, the top ten make up 7.5% to 8% of the sample. This sample is part of a study of response to subunit inactivated influenza vaccine (dated by TCRdb to 2017 to 2018). General notes on the study: The study used deep quantitative T cell receptor repertoire profiling to track responses to a trivalent subunit inactivated influenza vaccine.

V is trimmed back by 5 bases and J by 2 bases, and the junction contains 7 bases that no gene match accounts for. The CDR3 covers 15 residues, taking in both the cysteine and the phenylalanine. Only the CDR3 region is kept as DNA, spanning 45 bases read in frame from base 1. CDR1 and CDR2, looked up from the germline V gene, are MNHNS and SASEGT. Points the paper makes about the study in general: The authors proposed that each seasonal influenza vaccination may bring in only a limited number of new T cells.

The rearrangement combines TRBV6-1 with TRBJ2-3; 7 bases in between match TRBD1. The sequence derives from a man aged 50-60 years who received an inactivated influenza vaccine. Donor details come from another sample of the same person, matched by shared clones. The sample consisted of PBMCs from blood, taken 14 to 15 days before vaccination. In nucleotide form, the sequence is TGTGCCAGCAGTCCGGGACAGCACCACACAGATACGCAGTATTTT. It codes for CASSPGQHHTDTQYF.